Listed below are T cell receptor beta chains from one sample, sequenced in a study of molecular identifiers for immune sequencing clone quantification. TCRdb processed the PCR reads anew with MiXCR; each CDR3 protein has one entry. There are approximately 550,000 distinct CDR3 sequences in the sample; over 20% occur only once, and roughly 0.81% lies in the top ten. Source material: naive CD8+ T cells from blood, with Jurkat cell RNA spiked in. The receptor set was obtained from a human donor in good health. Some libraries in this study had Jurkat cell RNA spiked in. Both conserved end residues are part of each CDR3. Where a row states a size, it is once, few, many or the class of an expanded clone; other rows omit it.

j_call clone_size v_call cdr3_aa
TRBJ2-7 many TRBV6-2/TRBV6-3 CASSYLRQGDEQYF
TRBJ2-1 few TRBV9 CASSAASSGPSYNEQFF
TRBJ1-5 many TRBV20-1 CSASQPQHF
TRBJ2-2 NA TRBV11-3 CASSPGGSLTGELFF
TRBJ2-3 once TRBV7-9 CASSVMLAASTDTQYF
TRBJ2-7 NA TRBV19 CASSIGGTGRQYF
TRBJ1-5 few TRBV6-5 CASSNYGQGMNQPQHF
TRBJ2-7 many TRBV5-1 CASSLERLTHYEQYF
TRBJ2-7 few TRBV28 CASRPVAGLREQYF
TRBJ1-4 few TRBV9 CASSVAPGEREKLFF
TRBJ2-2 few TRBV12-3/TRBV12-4 CASSPYGTLGELFF
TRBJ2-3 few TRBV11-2 CASSRTEASTDTQYF
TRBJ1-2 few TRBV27 CASRIRREFGGYTF
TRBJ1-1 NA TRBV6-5 CASSYLGRGAFF
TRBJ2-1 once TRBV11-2 CASSLVLTSGLLYNERFF
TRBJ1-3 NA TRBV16 CASSQWLGAPGNTIYF
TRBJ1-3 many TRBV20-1 CSARDRHGNSGNTIYF
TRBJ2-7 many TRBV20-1 CSAPRGRTDEQYF
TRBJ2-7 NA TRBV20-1 CSASTSRTGGIYGQYF
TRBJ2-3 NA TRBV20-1 CSLLAGEEKGTDTQYF
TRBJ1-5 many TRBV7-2 CASSTEGNQPQHF
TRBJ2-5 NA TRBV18 CASSPTGLWETQYF
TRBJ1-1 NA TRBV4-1 CASSQESHMNTEAFF
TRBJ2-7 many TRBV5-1 CASSWGPGAGYEQYF
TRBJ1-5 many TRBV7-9 CASSPEGQPQHF
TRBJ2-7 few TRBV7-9 CASSLVLDRTHEQYF
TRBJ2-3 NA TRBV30 CAWSLAGSLTDTQYF
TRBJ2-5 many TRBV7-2 CASSHPDGGTETQYF
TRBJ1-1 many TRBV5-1 CASSSRNMNTEAFF
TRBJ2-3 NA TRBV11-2 CASSLVAGVDTQYF
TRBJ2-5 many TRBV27 CASRSSGSRETQYF